Included here is one T cell receptor beta chain sequence, with context. Its antigen is currently unknown. This CDR3 is 10 amino acids long. Trimming cost V 6 bases and J 11 bases, with 14 bases left between them. In germline, CDR1 is GTSNPN, CDR2 SVGIG (reference sequence). The protocol was immunoSEQ multiplex PCR, while the TCRdb copy is restricted to in-frame clones and leaves out a portion. This sample yields roughly 50,000 clones, of which about 90% are seen a single time; about 15% belongs to the top ten. This specimen comes from a study of PD-1 blockade in classical Hodgkin lymphoma. Time point noted: cycle 4 day 1 (C4D1), after less than 7 weeks of nivolumab. Exposure to brentuximab vedotin varied, and each patient had relapsed following autologous stem cell transplantation. Points from the study as a whole: Whereas CD4+ TCR diversity had risen significantly by C4D1, CD8+ TCR diversity had not.

This sequence originates from a human donor with classical Hodgkin lymphoma. This chain connects TRBV30 to TRBJ2-7; the D is unclear. The source material was peripheral blood mononuclear cells (PBMCs), sampled before the fourth cycle of nivolumab. DNA for the CDR3: TGTGCCTGTGGGCTGGGGTCAGAGTACTTC. Translation gives CACGLGSEYF.